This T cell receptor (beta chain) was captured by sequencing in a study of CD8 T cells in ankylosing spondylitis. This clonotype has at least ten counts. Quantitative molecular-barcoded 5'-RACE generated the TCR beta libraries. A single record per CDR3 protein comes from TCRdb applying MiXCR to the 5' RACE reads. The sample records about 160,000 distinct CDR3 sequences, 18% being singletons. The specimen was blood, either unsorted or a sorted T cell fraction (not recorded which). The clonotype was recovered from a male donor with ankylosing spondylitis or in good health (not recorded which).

Here the CDR3 reads CATESRLAGEKAEQYF. The CDR3 DNA sequence: TGTGCCACCGAATCGCGACTAGCGGGAGAGAAGGCCGAGCAGTACTTC. The genes are TRBV24-1 and TRBJ2-7; TRBD2 aligns across 12 bases. Germline assignment: CDR1 KGHDR and CDR2 SFDVKD. With 9 bases clipped from V and 6 bases from J, the junction kept 14 bases outside the gene matches. This CDR3 comprises 16 residues.